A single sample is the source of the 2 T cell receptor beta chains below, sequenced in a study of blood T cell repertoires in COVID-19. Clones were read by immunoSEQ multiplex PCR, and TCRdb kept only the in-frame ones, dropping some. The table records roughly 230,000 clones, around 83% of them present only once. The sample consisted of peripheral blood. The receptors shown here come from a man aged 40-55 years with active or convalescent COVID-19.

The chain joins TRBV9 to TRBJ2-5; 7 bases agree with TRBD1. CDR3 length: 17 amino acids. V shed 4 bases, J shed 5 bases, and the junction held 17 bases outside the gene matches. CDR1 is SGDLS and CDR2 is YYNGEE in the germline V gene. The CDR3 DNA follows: TGTGCCAGCAGCCCACACGAAGGGGGCGGTCTTGGGGAGACCCAGTACTTC. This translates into CASSPHEGGGLGETQYF.

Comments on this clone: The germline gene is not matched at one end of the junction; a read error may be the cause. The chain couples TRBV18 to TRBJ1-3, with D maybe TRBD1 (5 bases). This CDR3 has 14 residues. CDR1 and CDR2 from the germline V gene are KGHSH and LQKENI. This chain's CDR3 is CASSSGRAGNTIYF. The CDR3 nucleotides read TGTGCCAGCTCATCCGGCAGGGCTGGGAACACCATATATTTT.